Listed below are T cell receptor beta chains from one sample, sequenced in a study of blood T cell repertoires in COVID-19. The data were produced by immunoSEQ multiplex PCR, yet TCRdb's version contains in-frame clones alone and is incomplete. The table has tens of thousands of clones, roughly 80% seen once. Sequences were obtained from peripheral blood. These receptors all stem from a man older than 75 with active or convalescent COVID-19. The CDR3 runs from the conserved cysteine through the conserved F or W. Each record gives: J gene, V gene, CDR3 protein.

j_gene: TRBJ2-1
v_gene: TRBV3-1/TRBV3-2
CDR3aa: CASNRGGRAYEQFF

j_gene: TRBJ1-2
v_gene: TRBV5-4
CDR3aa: CASSPTYGNYGYTF

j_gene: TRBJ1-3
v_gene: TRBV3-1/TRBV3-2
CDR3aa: CASSQGGVVLSGNTIYF

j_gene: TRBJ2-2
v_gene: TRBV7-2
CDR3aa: CASLQDSGRRRTGELFF

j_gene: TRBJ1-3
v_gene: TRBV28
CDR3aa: CASSSAGVSLGNTIYF

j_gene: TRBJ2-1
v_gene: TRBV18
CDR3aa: CASSPGTGHSSEQFF

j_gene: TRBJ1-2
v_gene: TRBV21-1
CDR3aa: CASSKVAGRGRGYTF

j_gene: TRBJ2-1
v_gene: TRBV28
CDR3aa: CASSVNLLSGGLSSNEQFF

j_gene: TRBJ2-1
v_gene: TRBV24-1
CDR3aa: CATGGQGSDEQFF

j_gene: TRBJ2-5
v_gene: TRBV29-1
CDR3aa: CSVTSGVATQYF

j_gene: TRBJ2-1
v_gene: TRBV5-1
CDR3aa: CASSFAGETHNEQFF

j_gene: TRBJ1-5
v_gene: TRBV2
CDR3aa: CASSQETVQPQHF

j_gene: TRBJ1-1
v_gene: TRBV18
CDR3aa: CASSPRDAALNTEAFF

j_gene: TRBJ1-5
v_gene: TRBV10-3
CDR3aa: CAIRRGPGNQPQHF

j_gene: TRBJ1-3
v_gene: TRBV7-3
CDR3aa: CASSFEGAPGNTIYF